Sequencing of this T cell receptor (beta chain) was carried out in a study of identifying expanded T cells in peripheral blood. Study-wide findings and caveats: Across healthy donors, higher total template counts meant significantly greater approximately two-week count variance. Technical replicates showed around 1.2 changed clones; about 2 weeks roughly 18; four weeks 19.

The V gene end was trimmed by 8 bases and the J gene end by 5 bases; junction bases not matched to a gene: 9. This CDR3 comprises 14 residues. Germline V lookup: CDR1 SNHLY, CDR2 FYNNEI. As concerns this clone: The antigen is unknown.

Produced via immunoSEQ multiplex PCR; TCRdb's table is partial and in-frame only. The table includes roughly 61,000 clones, 89% detected once. The clonotype originates from a person aged 18 to 75 in good health. Sequenced: blood. V usage is TRBV2 and J usage is TRBJ2-5, with TRBD2 identical over 9 bases. The CDR3 region is CASRAGGPRETQYF. The CDR3 DNA sequence: TGTGCCAGCCGGGCGGGAGGGCCTCGGGAGACCCAGTACTTC.